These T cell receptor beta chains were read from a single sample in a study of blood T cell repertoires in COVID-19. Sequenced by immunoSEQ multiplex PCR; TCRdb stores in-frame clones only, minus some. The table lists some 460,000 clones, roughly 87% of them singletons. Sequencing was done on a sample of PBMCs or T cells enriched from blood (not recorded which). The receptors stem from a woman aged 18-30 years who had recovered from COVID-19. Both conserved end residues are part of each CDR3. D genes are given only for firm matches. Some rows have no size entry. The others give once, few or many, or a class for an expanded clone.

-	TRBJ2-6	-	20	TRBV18	CASSPPIYRVRRPGANVLTF	TGTGCCAGCTCACCACCAATTTACAGGGTTCGCCGGCCTGGGGCCAACGTCCTGACTTTC
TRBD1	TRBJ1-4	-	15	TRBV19	CASSDRDSINEKLFF	TGTGCCAGTAGTGACCGGGACAGCATTAATGAAAAACTGTTTTTT
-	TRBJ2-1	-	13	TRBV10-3	CAAWGGTYNEQFF	TGTGCCGCGTGGGGCGGGACTTACAATGAGCAGTTCTTC
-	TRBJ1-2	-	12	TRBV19	CASRGGEHGYTF	TGTGCCAGTAGAGGGGGAGAGCATGGCTACACCTTC
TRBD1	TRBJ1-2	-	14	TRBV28	CASRGGGRNYGYTF	TGTGCCAGCAGAGGGGGCGGGCGTAACTATGGCTACACCTTC
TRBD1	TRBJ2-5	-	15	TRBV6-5	CASRRGTGGLETQYF	TGTGCCAGCAGGAGGGGGACAGGGGGTCTGGAGACCCAGTACTTC
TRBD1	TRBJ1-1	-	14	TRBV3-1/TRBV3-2	CASSARDRGTEAFF	TGTGCCAGCAGCGCCCGGGACAGGGGCACTGAAGCTTTCTTT
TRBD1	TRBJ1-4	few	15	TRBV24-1	CATSDPQGAEEKLFF	TGTGCCACCAGTGATCCACAGGGGGCGGAGGAAAAACTGTTTTTT
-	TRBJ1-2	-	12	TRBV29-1	CSGTTGTYGYTF	TGCAGCGGTACTACAGGGACCTATGGCTACACCTTC
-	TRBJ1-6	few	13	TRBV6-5	CASTPGHNSPLHF	TGTGCCAGCACTCCCGGTCATAATTCACCCCTCCACTTT
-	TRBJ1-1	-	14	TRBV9	CASSVELQNTEAFF	TGTGCCAGCAGCGTAGAACTGCAAAACACTGAAGCTTTCTTT
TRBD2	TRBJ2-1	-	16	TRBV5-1	CASSSRLAGGYNEQFF	TGCGCCAGCAGCTCCCGTCTAGCGGGGGGCTACAATGAGCAGTTCTTC
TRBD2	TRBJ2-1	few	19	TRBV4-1	CASSQGWGRASGADNEQFF	TGCGCCAGCAGCCAAGGATGGGGGAGGGCGAGCGGGGCCGACAATGAGCAGTTCTTC
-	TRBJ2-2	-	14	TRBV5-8	CASSMTRAPGELFF	TGTGCCAGCAGCATGACTAGGGCCCCCGGGGAGCTGTTTTTT
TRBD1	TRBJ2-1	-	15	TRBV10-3	CAISESTGSYNEQFF	TGTGCCATCAGTGAGTCGACAGGGTCCTACAATGAGCAGTTCTTC
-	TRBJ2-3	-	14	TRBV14	CASSPSRGETTQYF	TGTGCCAGCAGCCCTAGCAGGGGCGAAACTACGCAGTATTTT
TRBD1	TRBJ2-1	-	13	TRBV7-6	CASWGTGGNEQFF	TGTGCCAGCTGGGGGACAGGGGGGAATGAGCAGTTCTTC
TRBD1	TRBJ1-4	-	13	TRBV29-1	CSVRGSGNEKLFF	TGCAGCGTCAGGGGGTCGGGTAATGAAAAACTGTTTTTT
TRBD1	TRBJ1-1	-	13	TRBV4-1	CASSQTTGGGAFF	TGCGCCAGCAGCCAAACGACAGGGGGAGGCGCTTTCTTT
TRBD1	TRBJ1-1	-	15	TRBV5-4	CASSLPGTGVTEAFF	TGTGCCAGCAGCTTACCCGGGACAGGGGTGACTGAAGCTTTCTTT